This T cell receptor beta chain comes out of a study of cytomegalovirus exposure and HLA in healthy donors. Using immunoSEQ multiplex PCR, the repertoire was profiled, and TCRdb retains in-frame clones only, with some absent. The sample yields about 43,000 clones, roughly 90% seen once. V was cut by 4 bases and J by 4 bases, with 13 bases left in between. The CDR3 spans 14 residues. Per germline, CDR1 MNHNY and CDR2 SVGAGI (reference sequence). This clonotype was obtained from a man aged 18 to 35 in good health and CMV-seronegative. The rearrangement joins TRBV6-6 to TRBJ1-2; D is possibly TRBD1 (6 bases). Sequenced input: PBMCs. The CDR3 DNA reads as TGTGCCAGCAGTTCCCCAGGGACACTCTATGGCTACACCTTC. Its protein product is CASSSPGTLYGYTF.